The 17 T cell receptor beta chains below were found in one sample sequenced in a study of T-cell memory formation after mild COVID-19. MiXCR, run by TCRdb on the 5' RACE reads, gives a single entry per CDR3 protein. The sample carries 400,000 to 500,000 distinct CDR3 sequences, 20% recorded once. Sequenced material: PBMCs or a T cell subset sorted from them (not recorded which). The receptors stem from an adult woman who had mild COVID-19 (a few samples of this study predate the infection). Cell type and time point are not known.

The rearrangement joins TRBV7-2 to TRBJ2-3; TRBD2 matches at 9 bases. Germline V gene sequence: CDR1 SGHTA, CDR2 FQGNSA. With 1 base clipped from V and 6 bases from J, the junction kept 8 bases outside the gene matches. The CDR3 extends over 16 amino acids. The CDR3 nucleotides are TGTGCCAGCAGCTTAGGGCGCGGGGGGGCTTTGGATACGCAGTATTTT. Translated, it gives CASSLGRGGALDTQYF.

The chain employs TRBV30 and TRBJ2-7; D assignment may be TRBD1 or TRBD2 (5 bases each). The ends were cut back, 4 bases at V and 7 bases at J, with 20 bases in the middle. Germline values: CDR1 GTSNPN, CDR2 SVGIG (reference sequence). The CDR3 consists of 14 residues. The chain's CDR3 is CAWTRSGTLREQYF. The CDR3 DNA reads TGTGCCTGGACCAGGTCGGGGACCCTACGAGAGCAGTACTTC.

The chain recombines TRBV6-2 or TRBV6-3 with TRBJ2-7; 7 nucleotides line up with TRBD2. Germline-derived CDR1 and CDR2 are MNHEY and SVGEGT. Unmatched junction bases numbered 6, after V lost 3 bases and J lost 7 bases. The CDR3 is 13 residues long. The CDR3 is CASSYGVGLEQYF. The DNA of the CDR3 is TGTGCCAGCAGTTATGGTGTGGGACTAGAGCAGTACTTC.

This clonotype turned up a few times. The chain combines TRBV9 with TRBJ2-3, with a possible D match to TRBD2 (6 bases). The CDR3 totals 16 residues. Germline V gene data show CDR1 as SGDLS and CDR2 as YYNGEE. V lost 3 bases to trimming and J lost 2 bases, with 16 bases between them. The CDR3 loop is CASSDVADFSTDTQYF. The DNA for the CDR3 is TGTGCCAGCAGCGATGTAGCGGACTTTTCCACAGATACGCAGTATTTT. The full variable domain, completed using reference TRBV9 and TRBJ2-3, is DSGVTQTPKHLITATGQRVTLRCSPRSGDLSVYWYQQSLDQGLQFLIQYYNGEERAKGNILERFSAQQFPDLHSELNLSSLELGDSALYFCASSDVADFSTDTQYFGPGTRLTVL.

This clonotype was recorded a few times. The junction differs from germline at one of its ends, possibly a read error. V usage is TRBV7-2 and J usage is TRBJ1-5, with 8 bases aligning to TRBD1. Looked up from germline, CDR1 is SGHTA and CDR2 is FQGNSA. This CDR3 has 15 residues. The CDR3 is CASSGRGRSNQPQLF. The CDR3 coding sequence is TGTGCCAGCAGCGGCAGGGGGCGAAGCAATCAGCCCCAGCTTTTT.

The J gene is TRBJ2-7, the V gene TRBV6-1; 7 bases fit TRBD2. Germline loops: CDR1 MNHNS, CDR2 SASEGT. V shed 3 bases and J 2 bases; nucleotides not matched to a gene: 1. The CDR3 is made up of 13 amino acids. This CDR3 reads CASSEGGAYEQYF. The DNA of the CDR3 is TGTGCCAGCAGTGAGGGGGGGGCCTACGAGCAGTACTTC.

The gene calls are TRBV11-2 and TRBJ2-3; D is possibly TRBD1 or TRBD2 (6 bases each). The V gene's germline CDR1 is SGHAT and CDR2 FQNNGV. This CDR3 comprises 17 residues. V gave up 1 base and J gave up 3 bases, with 17 bases separating them. This chain's CDR3 is CASSLVWGAHLTDTQYF. The CDR3 region has the DNA TGTGCCAGCAGCTTAGTCTGGGGGGCCCACTTAACAGATACGCAGTATTTT.

There are a few counts of this clonotype. The rearrangement uses TRBV3-1 and TRBJ1-1, with 8 bases matching TRBD1. Germline V gene data show CDR1 as LGHDT and CDR2 as YNNKEL (reference sequence). With V trimmed by 6 bases and J by 1 base, 19 bases remained unmatched. CDR3 length: 19 amino acids. CDR3: CASRLPIPPRDRKNTEAFF. The DNA of the CDR3 is TGTGCCAGCAGACTACCTATTCCCCCCCGGGACAGGAAGAACACTGAAGCTTTCTTT.

This clonotype came up once. In DNA, the CDR3 is TGTGCCACCAGTGATCTATCTAGGAGGGGGGAGACCCAGTACTTC. Translated: CATSDLSRRGETQYF. The chain carries TRBV24-1 and TRBJ2-5, with D possibly being TRBD1 or TRBD2 (6 bases each). This CDR3 is built from 15 residues. Germline values: CDR1 KGHDR, CDR2 SFDVKD. V lost 3 bases, J lost 5 bases, and 15 bases lay in between.

The chain couples TRBV15 to TRBJ1-1; D ambiguous. V lost 6 bases to trimming and J lost 0 bases, with 8 bases between them. The CDR3 sequence is 13 residues long. Germline V CDR1 and CDR2: LNHNV, YYDKDF (reference sequence). The CDR3 protein is CATRDPMNTEAFF. The DNA for the CDR3 is TGTGCCACCAGAGATCCGATGAACACTGAAGCTTTCTTT.

In its sample, this clonotype was seen a few times. The rearrangement joins TRBV3-1 to TRBJ2-7, with D perhaps matching TRBD2 (6 bases). Trimming took 5 bases from V and 3 from J, leaving 11 bases between them. Germline lookup yields CDR1 LGHDT and CDR2 YNNKEL (reference sequence). This CDR3 is 13 amino acids long. Here the CDR3 reads CASSSGELYEQYF. DNA of the CDR3: TGTGCCAGCAGCTCGGGGGAGCTCTACGAGCAGTACTTC.

This chain uses TRBV28 with TRBJ2-3; D remains ambiguous. Germline CDR1 MDHEN, CDR2 SYDVKM. This CDR3 comprises 13 residues. Trimming pared 5 bases from V and 9 bases from J, leaving 15 bases between. The CDR3 DNA reads as TGTGCCAGCAGTCCACCAACAAGGGTAACGCAGTATTTT. It yields the protein CASSPPTRVTQYF.

J is TRBJ2-7 and V is TRBV14; tentative D call: TRBD1 (6 bases). The CDR3 contains 14 residues. CDR1 and CDR2 from the germline V gene are SGHDN and FVKESK. The V end lost 10 bases, the J end lost 2 bases, and 18 bases lay between the germline ends. Written as DNA, the CDR3 is TGTGCCACCCACGCCCCAGGGGAACCCTACGAGCAGTACTTC. Protein product: CATHAPGEPYEQYF. Full variable domain (remainder filled in from reference TRBV14 and TRBJ2-7): EAGVTQFPSHSVIEKGQTVTLRCDPISGHDNLYWYRRVMGKEIKFLLHFVKESKQDESGMPNNRFLAERTGGTYSTLKVQPAELEDSGVYFCATHAPGEPYEQYFGPGTRLTVT.

This clonotype was seen only a few times. J is TRBJ1-1 and V is TRBV3-1, with D tentatively TRBD1 (6 bases). Trimming took 3 bases from V and 1 from J, leaving 9 bases between them. Germline assignment: CDR1 LGHDT and CDR2 YNNKEL (reference sequence). This CDR3 has 14 amino acids. CDR3 sequence reads: CASSHRGANTEAFF. The CDR3 DNA follows: TGTGCCAGCAGCCATCGGGGGGCGAACACTGAAGCTTTCTTT. Full variable domain (missing parts from reference TRBV3-1 and TRBJ1-1): DTAVSQTPKYLVTQMGNDKSIKCEQNLGHDTMYWYKQDSKKFLKIMFSYNNKELIINETVPNRFSPKSPDKAHLNLHINSLELGDSAVYFCASSHRGANTEAFFGQGTRLTVV.

This clonotype was seen many times. The rearrangement links TRBV12-3 or TRBV12-4 to TRBJ1-2; D is undetermined. The CDR3 totals 12 residues. Between the trimmed V and J ends, which lost 2 bases and 3 bases, there was a span of 4 bases. The CDR3 DNA follows: TGTGCCAGCAGTTTACACGACTATGGCTACACCTTC. Its protein product is CASSLHDYGYTF.

This clonotype was observed a few times. The chain has TRBV11-3 and TRBJ1-1; D remains unclear. CDR3 length: 15 residues. Germline V gives CDR1 SGHNT, CDR2 YENEEA. The V and J ends lost 6 bases and 2 bases respectively, with 16 bases between them. CDR3: CASRPHAAGNTEAFF. The CDR3 nucleotides are TGTGCCAGCAGACCCCACGCGGCGGGAAACACTGAAGCTTTCTTT.

The chain links TRBV9 to TRBJ2-3, with D possibly matching TRBD1 (6 bases). V lost 1 base to trimming and J lost 4 bases, with 10 bases between them. From germline, CDR1 is SGDLS and CDR2 YYNGEE. The CDR3 sequence is 14 residues long. The CDR3 DNA sequence: TGTGCCAGCAGCGTATACAGGGTAGCAGATACGCAGTATTTT. This codes for CASSVYRVADTQYF.